This is a list of T cell receptor beta chains from one sample in a study of cytomegalovirus exposure and HLA in healthy donors. Assay: immunoSEQ multiplex PCR; the TCRdb copy retains only in-frame clones and omits some. The sample includes under 300,000 clones, 90% seen only once; the top ten take roughly 0.4%. Sequencing input: PBMCs. The receptors were sampled from a woman under 30 in good health and CMV-seronegative. Both conserved end residues are trimmed from each CDR3.

TRBV13,ASSFSPGQGSQETQY
TRBV9,ASSAGGQDDGGYNEQF
TRBV27,ASSPVGGRDTQY
TRBV28,ASSPPGAASNIYGYT
TRBV5-1,ASSFGTEGNTQY
TRBV6-4,ASTTGGAGYISSGANVLT
TRBV6-5,ASSYHTGEETQY
TRBV10-3,AIKAGGNTGELF
TRBV11-2,ASSLVGDTGQPQH
TRBV5-8,ASSLEFQGGTEAF